This TCR beta chain came from a study of radiotherapy plus CTLA-4 blockade in lung cancer. Study in general: Objective responses were observed in around 17% of patients, and disease control was achieved by 31%. Study results and limitations: Per reports, early blood T cell clone dynamics, plus interferon-beta, forecast response most strongly. Peripheral blood showed expansion of tumor-derived TCR clones after radiotherapy and ipilimumab.

This clone appeared a few times. Its specificity is unknown. V lost 4 bases and J lost 6, with 13 bases in between. CDR3 length: 14 residues. Germline V lookup: CDR1 LNHNV, CDR2 YYDKDF (reference sequence). People whose metastatic non-small-cell lung cancer was chemo-refractory got focal radiation along with CTLA-4 blockade by ipilimumab. The repertoire was sequenced with immunoSEQ multiplex PCR; TCRdb's copy has only in-frame clones and lacks some. Counted here are 90,000 to 100,000 clones, around 79% occurring once; the ten biggest clones make up around 2.7%. The receptor was derived from a human donor with non-small cell lung cancer who had a partial response to radiotherapy plus ipilimumab. Some clones in this sample may be carry-over from other donors' samples. The sample was peripheral blood, taken from a patient treated with radiotherapy plus ipilimumab. The V call is TRBV15, the J call TRBJ1-5; possible D gene TRBD1, 6 bases. As DNA, the CDR3 is TGTGCCACCAGCATGTTCAGGGGCTTTCAGCCCCAGCATTTT. Amino acid sequence: CATSMFRGFQPQHF.